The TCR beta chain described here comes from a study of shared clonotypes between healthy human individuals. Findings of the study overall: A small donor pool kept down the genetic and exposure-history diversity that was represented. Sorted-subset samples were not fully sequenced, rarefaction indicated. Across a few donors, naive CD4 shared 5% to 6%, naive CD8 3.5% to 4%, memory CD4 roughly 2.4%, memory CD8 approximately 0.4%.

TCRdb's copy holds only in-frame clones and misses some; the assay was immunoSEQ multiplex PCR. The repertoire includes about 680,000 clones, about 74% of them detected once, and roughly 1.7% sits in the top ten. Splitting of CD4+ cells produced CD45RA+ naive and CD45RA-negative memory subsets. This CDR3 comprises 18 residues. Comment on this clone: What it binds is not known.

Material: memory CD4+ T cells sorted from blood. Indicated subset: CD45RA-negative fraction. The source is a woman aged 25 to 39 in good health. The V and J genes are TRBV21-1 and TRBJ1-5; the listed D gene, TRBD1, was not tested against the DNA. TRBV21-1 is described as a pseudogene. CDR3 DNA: TGTGCCAGCAGCAAAGCCAGGGTGTCGGCTCGGGGCAATCAGCCCCAGCATTTT. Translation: CASSKARVSARGNQPQHF.